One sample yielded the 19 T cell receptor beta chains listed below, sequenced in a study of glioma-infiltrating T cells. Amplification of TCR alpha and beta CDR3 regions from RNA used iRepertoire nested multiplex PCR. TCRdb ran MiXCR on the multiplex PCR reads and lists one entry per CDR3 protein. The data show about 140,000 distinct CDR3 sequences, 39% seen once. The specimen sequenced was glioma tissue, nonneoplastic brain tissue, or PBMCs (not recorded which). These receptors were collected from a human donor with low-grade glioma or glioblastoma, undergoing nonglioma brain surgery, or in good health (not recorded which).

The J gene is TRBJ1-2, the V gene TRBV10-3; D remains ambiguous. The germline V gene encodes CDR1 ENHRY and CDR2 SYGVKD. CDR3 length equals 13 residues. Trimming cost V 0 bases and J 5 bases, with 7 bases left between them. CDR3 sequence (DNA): TGTGCCATCAGTGAGTCTCCGGATTATGGCTACACCTTC. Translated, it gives CAISESPDYGYTF.

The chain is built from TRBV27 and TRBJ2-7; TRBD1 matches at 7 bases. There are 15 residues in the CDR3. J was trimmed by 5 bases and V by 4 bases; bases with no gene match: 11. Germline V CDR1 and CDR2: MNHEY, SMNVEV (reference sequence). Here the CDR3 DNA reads TGTGCCAGCAGTTCCACGACAGGGTCGAGGCACGAGCAGTACTTC. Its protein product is CASSSTTGSRHEQYF.

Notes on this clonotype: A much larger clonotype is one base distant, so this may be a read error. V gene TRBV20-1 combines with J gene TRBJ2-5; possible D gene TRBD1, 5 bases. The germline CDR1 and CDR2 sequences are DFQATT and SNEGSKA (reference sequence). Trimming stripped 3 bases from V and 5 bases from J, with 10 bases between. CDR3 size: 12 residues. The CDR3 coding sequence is TGCAGTGCTAGGGGAAAGGGGGAGACCCAGTACTTC. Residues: CSARGKGETQYF.

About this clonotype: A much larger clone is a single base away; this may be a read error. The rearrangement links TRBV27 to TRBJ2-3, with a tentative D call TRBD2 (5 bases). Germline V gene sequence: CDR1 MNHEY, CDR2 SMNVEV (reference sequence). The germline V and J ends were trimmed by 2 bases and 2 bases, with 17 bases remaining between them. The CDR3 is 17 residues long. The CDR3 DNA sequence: TGTGCCAGCAGTTTAATGGTGGGAGACGGGCCCACAGATACGCAGTATTTT. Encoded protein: CASSLMVGDGPTDTQYF.

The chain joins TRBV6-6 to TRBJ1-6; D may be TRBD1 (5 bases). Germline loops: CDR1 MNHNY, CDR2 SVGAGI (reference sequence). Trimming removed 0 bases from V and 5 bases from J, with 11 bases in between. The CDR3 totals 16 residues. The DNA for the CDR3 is TGTGCCAGCAGTTACTCTCGGACAAGGAATAATTCACCCCTCCACTTT. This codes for CASSYSRTRNNSPLHF.

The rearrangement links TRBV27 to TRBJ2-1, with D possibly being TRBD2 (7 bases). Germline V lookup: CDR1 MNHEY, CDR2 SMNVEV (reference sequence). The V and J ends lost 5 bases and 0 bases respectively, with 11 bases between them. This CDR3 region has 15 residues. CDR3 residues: CASSRAGASYNEQFF. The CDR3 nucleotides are TGTGCCAGCAGTCGGGCGGGGGCCTCCTACAATGAGCAGTTCTTC.

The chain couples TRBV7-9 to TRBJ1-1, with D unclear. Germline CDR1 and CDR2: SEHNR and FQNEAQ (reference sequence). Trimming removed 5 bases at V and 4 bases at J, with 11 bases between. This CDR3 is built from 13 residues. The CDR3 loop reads CASSNPEGTEAFF. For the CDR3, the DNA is TGTGCCAGCAGCAACCCGGAGGGCACTGAAGCTTTCTTT.

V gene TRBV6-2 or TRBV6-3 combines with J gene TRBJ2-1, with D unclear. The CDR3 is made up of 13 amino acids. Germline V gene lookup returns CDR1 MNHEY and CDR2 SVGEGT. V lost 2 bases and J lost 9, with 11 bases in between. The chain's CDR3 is CASSYKNHIEQFF. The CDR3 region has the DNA TGTGCCAGCAGTTACAAGAATCACATTGAGCAGTTCTTC.

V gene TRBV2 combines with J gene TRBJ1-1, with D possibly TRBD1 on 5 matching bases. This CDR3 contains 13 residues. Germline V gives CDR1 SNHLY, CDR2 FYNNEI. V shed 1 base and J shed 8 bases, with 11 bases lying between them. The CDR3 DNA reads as TGTGCCAGCAGTGAAGGGGGGTTCACCGAAGCTTTCTTT. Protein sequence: CASSEGGFTEAFF.

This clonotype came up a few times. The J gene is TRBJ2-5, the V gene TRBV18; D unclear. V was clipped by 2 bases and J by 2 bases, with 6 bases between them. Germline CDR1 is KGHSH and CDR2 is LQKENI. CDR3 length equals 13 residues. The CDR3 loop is CASSPGDQETQYF. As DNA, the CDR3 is TGTGCCAGCTCACCAGGAGATCAAGAGACCCAGTACTTC.

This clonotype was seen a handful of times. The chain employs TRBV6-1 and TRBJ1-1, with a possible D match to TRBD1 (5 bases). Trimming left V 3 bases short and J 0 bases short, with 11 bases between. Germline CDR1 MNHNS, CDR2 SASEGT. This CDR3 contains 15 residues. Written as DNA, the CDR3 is TGTGCCAGCAGTGACAGACAGAGAATGAACACTGAAGCTTTCTTT. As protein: CASSDRQRMNTEAFF.

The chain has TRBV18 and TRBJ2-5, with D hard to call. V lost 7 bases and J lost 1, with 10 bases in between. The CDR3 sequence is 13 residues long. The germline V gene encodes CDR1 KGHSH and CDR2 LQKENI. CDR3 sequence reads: CASLTTLQETQYF. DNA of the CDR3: TGTGCCAGCTTAACGACCCTCCAAGAGACCCAGTACTTC.

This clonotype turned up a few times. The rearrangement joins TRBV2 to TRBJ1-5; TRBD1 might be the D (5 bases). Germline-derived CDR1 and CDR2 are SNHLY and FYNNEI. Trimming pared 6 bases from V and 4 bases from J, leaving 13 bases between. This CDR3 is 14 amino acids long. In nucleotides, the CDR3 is TGTGCCAGCAGCAGGGAACGCGGAAATCAGCCCCAGCATTTT. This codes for CASSRERGNQPQHF.

CDR3 residues: CASSYTRQDLNTEAFF. The CDR3 nucleotides read TGTGCCAGCAGTTACACTCGACAGGACTTGAACACTGAAGCTTTCTTT. This chain joins TRBV6-2 or TRBV6-3 and TRBJ1-1, with D possibly matching TRBD1 (6 bases). The CDR3 is made up of 16 amino acids. The ends were cut back, 2 bases at V and 0 bases at J, with 13 bases in the middle. The germline gives CDR1 MNHEY, CDR2 SVGEGT.

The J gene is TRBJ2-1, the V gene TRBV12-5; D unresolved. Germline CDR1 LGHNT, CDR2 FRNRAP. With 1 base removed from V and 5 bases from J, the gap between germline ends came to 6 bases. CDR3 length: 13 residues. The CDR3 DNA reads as TGTGCTAGTGGTTTGGCCCCCCACAATGAGCAGTTCTTC. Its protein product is CASGLAPHNEQFF.

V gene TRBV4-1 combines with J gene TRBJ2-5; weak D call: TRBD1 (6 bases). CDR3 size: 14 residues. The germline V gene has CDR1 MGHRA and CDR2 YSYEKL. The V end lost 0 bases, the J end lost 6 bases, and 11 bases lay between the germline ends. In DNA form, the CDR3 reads TGCGCCAGCAGCCAAGATTTACAGGGTCAGACCCAGTACTTC. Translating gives CASSQDLQGQTQYF.

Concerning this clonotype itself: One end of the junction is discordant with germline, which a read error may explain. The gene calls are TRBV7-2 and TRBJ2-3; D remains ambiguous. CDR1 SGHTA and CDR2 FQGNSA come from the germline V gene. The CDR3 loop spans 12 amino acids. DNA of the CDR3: TGTGCCAGCAGCTCTTACACAGATACGAAGTATTTT. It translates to CASSSYTDTKYF. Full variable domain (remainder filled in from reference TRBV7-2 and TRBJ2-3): GAGVSQSPSNKVTEKGKDVELRCDPISGHTALYWYRQSLGQGLEFLIYFQGNSAPDKSGLPSDRFSAERTGGSVSTLTIQRTQQEDSAVYLCASSSYTDTKYFGPGTRLTVL.

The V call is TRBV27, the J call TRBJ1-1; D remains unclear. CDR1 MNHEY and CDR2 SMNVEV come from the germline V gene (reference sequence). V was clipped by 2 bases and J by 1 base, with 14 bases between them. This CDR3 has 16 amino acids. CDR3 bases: TGTGCCAGCAGTTTACAGAGACATCCCGGGAACACTGAAGCTTTCTTT. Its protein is CASSLQRHPGNTEAFF.

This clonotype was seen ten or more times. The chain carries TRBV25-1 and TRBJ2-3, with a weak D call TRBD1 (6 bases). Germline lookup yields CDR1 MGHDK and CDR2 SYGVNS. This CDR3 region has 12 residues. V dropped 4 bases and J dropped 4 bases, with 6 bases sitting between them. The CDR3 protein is CASSAGADTQYF. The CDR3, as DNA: TGTGCCAGCAGTGCAGGGGCAGATACGCAGTATTTT. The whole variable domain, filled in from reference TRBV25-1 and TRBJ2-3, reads EADIYQTPRYLVIGTGKKITLECSQTMGHDKMYWYQQDPGMELHLIHYSYGVNSTEKGDLSSESTVSRIRTEHFPLTLESARPSHTSQYLCASSAGADTQYFGPGTRLTVL.